These 17 T cell receptor beta chains were all obtained from the same sample, sequenced in a study of CD8+CD57+ T cells in acquired aplastic anemia. Previously, flow cytometry had revealed CD8+CD57+ cell expansion in the patients chosen for sequencing. TCR beta VDJ and CDR3 profiling used genomic DNA as template. From the reads, TCRdb called clonotypes with MiXCR, one entry per CDR3 protein. Here the sample spans some 180,000 distinct CDR3 sequences, more than 60% being singletons. Sequenced: sorted CD4+, CD8+, or CD8+CD57+ T cells (not recorded which) from PBMCs. These receptors all stem from a human donor with aplastic anemia.

V gene TRBV7-9 combines with J gene TRBJ2-3, with TRBD1 as a possible D gene (6 bases). The CDR3 length is 14 residues. The germline V and J ends were trimmed by 4 bases and 4 bases, with 12 bases remaining between them. Germline loops: CDR1 SEHNR, CDR2 FQNEAQ (reference sequence). CDR3 amino acids: CASSSWTAADTQYF. As DNA, the CDR3 is TGTGCCAGCAGCTCTTGGACAGCGGCAGATACGCAGTATTTT.

Points on this clonotype: The junction differs from germline at one of its ends, possibly a read error. This sequence joins TRBV5-1 and TRBJ2-7; 7 nucleotides align to TRBD1. This CDR3 spans 13 amino acids. Germline CDR1 is SGHRS and CDR2 is YFSETQ. The CDR3 spells CASSWVTGYQQYF. The CDR3 nucleotides read TGTGCCAGCAGCTGGGTGACAGGGTATCAGCAGTACTTC.

The gene calls are TRBV19 and TRBJ2-2; 10 bases match TRBD1. V lost 6 bases and J lost 2; bases outside the gene matches: 3. The germline V gene has CDR1 LNHDA and CDR2 SQIVND (reference sequence). The CDR3 has 15 amino acids. The CDR3 DNA reads TGTGCCAGTAGGACAGGGGGCGGAAACACCGGGGAGCTGTTTTTT. It encodes CASRTGGGNTGELFF.

V usage is TRBV4-3 and J usage is TRBJ2-2; 9 positions match TRBD2. Trimming removed 4 bases from V and 0 bases from J; junction bases left unmatched: 6. The V gene's germline CDR1 is LGHNA and CDR2 YSLEER. This CDR3 has 17 residues. The CDR3 DNA reads TGCGCCAGCAGCCCATGGTCTAGCGGGACGAACACCGGGGAGCTGTTTTTT. This encodes CASSPWSSGTNTGELFF.

This clonotype came up many times. The rearrangement uses TRBV5-8 and TRBJ1-2; 7 positions agree with TRBD1. The CDR3 sequence is 15 residues long. The germline V gene encodes CDR1 SGHTS and CDR2 YDEGEE. Trimming removed 4 bases from V and 5 bases from J; junction bases left unmatched: 11. In DNA, the CDR3 is TGTGCCAGCAGCCCCGGGACAGTTACCCCTTATGGCTACACCTTC. Translated, it gives CASSPGTVTPYGYTF. The variable domain in full, with the rest retrieved from reference TRBV5-8 and TRBJ1-2, is EAGVTQSPTHLIKTRGQQATLRCSPISGHTSVYWYQQALGLGLQFLLWYDEGEERNRGNFPPRFSGRQFPNYSSELNVNALELEDSALYLCASSPGTVTPYGYTFGSGTRLTVV.

This clonotype was seen only once. V gene TRBV25-1 combines with J gene TRBJ1-1, with D unresolved. Trimming stripped 5 bases from V and 3 bases from J, with 16 bases between. There are 15 residues in the CDR3. The V gene's germline CDR1 is MGHDK and CDR2 SYGVNS. The CDR3 region has the DNA TGTGCCAGCAGTCCGCTTTCGGGATTGTACACTGAAGCTTTCTTT. This codes for CASSPLSGLYTEAFF.

The gene calls are TRBV12-3 or TRBV12-4 and TRBJ2-1, with D unresolved. The CDR3 spans 12 residues. V was cut by 2 bases and J by 10 bases, with 9 bases left in between. The CDR3 here is CASSLTGYEQFF. The DNA of the CDR3 is TGTGCCAGCAGTTTAACTGGATACGAGCAGTTCTTC.

This clonotype was recorded once. The V call is TRBV29-1, the J call TRBJ1-2; no clear D gene. V was clipped by 3 bases and J by 1 base, with 15 bases between them. CDR3 length: 15 amino acids. CDR1 and CDR2 (germline): SQVTM, ANQGSEA. The CDR3 DNA is TGCAGCGTTGATGCTGGAGTAAAAGATAACTATGGCTACACCTTC. This sequence encodes CSVDAGVKDNYGYTF.

The V and J genes are TRBV10-3 and TRBJ2-3; possibly TRBD1 for D (5 bases). Trimming left V 0 bases short and J 2 bases short, with 9 bases between. Germline-derived CDR1 and CDR2 are ENHRY and SYGVKD. The CDR3 loop spans 15 amino acids. As DNA, the CDR3 is TGTGCCATCAGTGAGTCGGGCAGGGTCACAGATACGCAGTATTTT. Its protein product is CAISESGRVTDTQYF.

This clonotype was recorded at least ten times. The rearrangement uses TRBV5-1 and TRBJ1-2, with unresolved D. Trimming removed 2 bases from V and 6 bases from J, with 8 bases in between. Germline lookup yields CDR1 SGHRS and CDR2 YFSETQ. The CDR3 totals 12 residues. The CDR3 bases are TGCGCCAGCAGCTTACAAGATAATGGCTACACCTTC. Protein: CASSLQDNGYTF. Together with reference TRBV5-1 and TRBJ1-2, the CDR3 gives the full variable domain: KAGVTQTPRYLIKTRGQQVTLSCSPISGHRSVSWYQQTPGQGLQFLFEYFSETQRNKGNFPGRFSGRQFSNSRSEMNVSTLELGDSALYLCASSLQDNGYTFGSGTRLTVV.

Worth noting for this clonotype: A single base separates this from a much larger clone, so it may be a read error. This chain connects TRBV2 to TRBJ2-7; TRBD1 matches 7 bases. Germline V CDR1 and CDR2: SNHLY, FYNNEI. The CDR3 totals 13 residues. Here the CDR3 reads CASSSGTDYERYF. In DNA form, the CDR3 reads TGTGCCAGCAGCTCCGGGACAGACTACGAGCGGTACTTC.

As for this clonotype: A read error may produce the germline difference seen at one junction end. The V gene is TRBV7-4, the J gene TRBJ2-7, with 7 bases lining up with TRBD1. The length of the CDR3 is 14 residues. The germline V gene has CDR1 SGHVT and CDR2 SQSDAQ. DNA for the CDR3: TGCGCCAGCAGCCAAAACACAGGGGCCTACGAGCAGTACTTC. Translation: CASSQNTGAYEQYF.

The chain combines TRBV5-1 with TRBJ1-1; 10 bases match TRBD1. Germline trimming cut 0 bases from V and 7 bases from J; bases unmatched to any gene: 3. Germline assignment: CDR1 SGHRS and CDR2 YFSETQ. The CDR3 extends over 14 amino acids. Here the CDR3 reads CASSLAGTGVEAFF. CDR3 DNA: TGCGCCAGCAGCTTGGCCGGGACAGGGGTTGAAGCTTTCTTT.

This clonotype was picked up many times. J is TRBJ2-1 and V is TRBV13, with 11 positions matching TRBD1. V dropped 1 base and J dropped 6; count of bases not matched to a gene: 5. This CDR3 is 16 amino acids long. CDR1 is PRHDT and CDR2 is FYEKMQ in the germline V gene (reference sequence). The CDR3 protein is CASSLAGTGGLNEQFF. The CDR3 nucleotides read TGTGCCAGCAGCTTAGCGGGGACAGGGGGTCTCAATGAGCAGTTCTTC.

The CDR3 bases are TGTGCCAGCAGTTACTCGAGATGGGCGGTATCCTACGAGCAGTACTTC. This codes for CASSYSRWAVSYEQYF. The genes are TRBV6-2 or TRBV6-3 and TRBJ2-7; no definite D call. This CDR3 has 16 residues. The V gene lost 0 bases and the J gene lost 1 base, with 13 bases spanning the gap. The germline gives CDR1 MNHEY, CDR2 SVGEGT.

This clonotype was detected a few times. The CDR3, as DNA: TGTGCCACCGATTCCGGGACAGAGCCTCCGTGGGAGCAGTACTTC. Its translation is CATDSGTEPPWEQYF. The chain links TRBV28 to TRBJ2-7, with 7 nucleotides matching TRBD1. With V trimmed by 10 bases and J by 7 bases, 19 bases remained unmatched. The CDR3 sequence is 15 residues long. Germline values: CDR1 MDHEN, CDR2 SYDVKM.

In this sample, this clonotype turned up many times. An end of the junction does not agree with germline; a read error may underlie this. The chain's CDR3 is CASSLGGNTEAFF. The CDR3 DNA follows: TGTGCCAGCAGCTTAGGTGGGAACACTGAAGCTTTCTTT. V and J are TRBV12-3 or TRBV12-4 and TRBJ1-1; no reliable D call. This CDR3 has 13 residues.